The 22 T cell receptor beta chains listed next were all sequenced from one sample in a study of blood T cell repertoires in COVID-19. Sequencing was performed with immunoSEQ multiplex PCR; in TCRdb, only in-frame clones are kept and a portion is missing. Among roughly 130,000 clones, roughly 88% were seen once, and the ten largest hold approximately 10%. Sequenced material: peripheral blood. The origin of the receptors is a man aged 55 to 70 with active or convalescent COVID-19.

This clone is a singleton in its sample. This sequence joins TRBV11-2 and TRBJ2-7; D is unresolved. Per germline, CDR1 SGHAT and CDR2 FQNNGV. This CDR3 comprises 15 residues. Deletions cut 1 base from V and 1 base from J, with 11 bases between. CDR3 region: CASSLALVLSYEQYF. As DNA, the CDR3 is TGTGCCAGCAGCTTAGCGCTTGTCCTATCCTACGAGCAGTACTTC.

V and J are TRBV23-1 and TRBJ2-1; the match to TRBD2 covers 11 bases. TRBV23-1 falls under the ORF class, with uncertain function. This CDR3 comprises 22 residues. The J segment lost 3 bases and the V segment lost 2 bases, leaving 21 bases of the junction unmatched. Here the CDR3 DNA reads TGCGCCAGCAGTCAAGCCGGGACTAGCGGCACAAGGGAATTAGGTTTCTACAATGAGCAGTTCTTC. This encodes CASSQAGTSGTRELGFYNEQFF.

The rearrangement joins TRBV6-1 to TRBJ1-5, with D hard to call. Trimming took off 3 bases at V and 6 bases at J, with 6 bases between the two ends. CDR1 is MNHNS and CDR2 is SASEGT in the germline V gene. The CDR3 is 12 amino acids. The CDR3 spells CASSEARQPQHF. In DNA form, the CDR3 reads TGTGCCAGCAGTGAGGCCCGTCAGCCCCAGCATTTT.

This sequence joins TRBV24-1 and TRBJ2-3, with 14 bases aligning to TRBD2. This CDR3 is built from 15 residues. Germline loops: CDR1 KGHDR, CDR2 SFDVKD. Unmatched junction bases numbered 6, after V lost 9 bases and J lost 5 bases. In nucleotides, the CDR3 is TGTGCCACCGGGACTAGCGGGAGAGGGGAAGATACGCAGTATTTT. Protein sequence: CATGTSGRGEDTQYF.

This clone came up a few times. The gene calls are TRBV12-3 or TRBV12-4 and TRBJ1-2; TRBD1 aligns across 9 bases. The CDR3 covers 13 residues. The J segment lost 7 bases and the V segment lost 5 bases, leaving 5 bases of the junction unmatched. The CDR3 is CASSRDREAGYTF. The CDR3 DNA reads TGTGCCAGCAGTCGGGACAGGGAGGCTGGCTACACCTTC.

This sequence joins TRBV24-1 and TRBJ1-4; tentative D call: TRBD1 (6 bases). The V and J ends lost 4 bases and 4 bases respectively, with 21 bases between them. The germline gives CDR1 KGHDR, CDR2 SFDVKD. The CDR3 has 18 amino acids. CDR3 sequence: CATSDPPKEGQLNEKLFF. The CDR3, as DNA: TGTGCCACCAGTGACCCCCCTAAGGAAGGACAGCTTAATGAAAAACTGTTTTTT.

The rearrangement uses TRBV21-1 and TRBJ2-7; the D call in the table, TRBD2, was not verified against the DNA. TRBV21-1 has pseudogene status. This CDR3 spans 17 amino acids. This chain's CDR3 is CASSKRSSGRASYEQYF. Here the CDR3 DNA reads TGTGCCAGCAGCAAACGGAGTAGCGGGAGGGCGTCCTACGAGCAGTACTTC.

The CDR3 here is CASSYTQGLGGNTIYF. As DNA, the CDR3 is TGTGCCAGCAGTTACACGCAGGGGCTGGGGGGAAACACCATATATTTT. The chain combines TRBV6-5 with TRBJ1-3; a weak D match, TRBD1 (6 bases). The CDR3 has 16 amino acids. Germline V gene lookup returns CDR1 MNHEY and CDR2 SVGAGI. Trimming took off 2 bases at V and 4 bases at J, with 15 bases between the two ends.

The CDR3 sequence: CASTGTEETQYF. The DNA of the CDR3 is TGTGCCAGCACCGGGACAGAAGAGACCCAGTACTTC. The rearrangement links TRBV2 to TRBJ2-5; 7 nucleotides match TRBD1. Germline CDR1 and CDR2: SNHLY and FYNNEI. V lost 7 bases, J lost 3 bases, and 2 bases stayed unmatched. This CDR3 has 12 residues.

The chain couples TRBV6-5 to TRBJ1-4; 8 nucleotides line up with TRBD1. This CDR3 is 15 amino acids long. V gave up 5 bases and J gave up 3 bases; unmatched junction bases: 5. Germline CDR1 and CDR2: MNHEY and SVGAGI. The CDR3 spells CASSPKTGANEKLFF. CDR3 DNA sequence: TGTGCCAGCAGTCCGAAGACAGGGGCTAATGAAAAACTGTTTTTT.

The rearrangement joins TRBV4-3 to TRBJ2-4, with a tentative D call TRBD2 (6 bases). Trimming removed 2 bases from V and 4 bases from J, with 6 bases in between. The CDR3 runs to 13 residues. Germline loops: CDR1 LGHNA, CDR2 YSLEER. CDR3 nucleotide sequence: TGCGCCAGCAGCCAAAGCGGGAAAAACATTCAGTACTTC. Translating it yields CASSQSGKNIQYF.

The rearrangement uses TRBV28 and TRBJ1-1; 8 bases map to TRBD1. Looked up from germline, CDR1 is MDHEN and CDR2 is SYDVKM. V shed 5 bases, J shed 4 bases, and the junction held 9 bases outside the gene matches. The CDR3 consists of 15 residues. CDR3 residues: CASSRITGGGTEAFF. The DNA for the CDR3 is TGTGCCAGCAGTCGAATAACAGGGGGTGGCACTGAAGCTTTCTTT.

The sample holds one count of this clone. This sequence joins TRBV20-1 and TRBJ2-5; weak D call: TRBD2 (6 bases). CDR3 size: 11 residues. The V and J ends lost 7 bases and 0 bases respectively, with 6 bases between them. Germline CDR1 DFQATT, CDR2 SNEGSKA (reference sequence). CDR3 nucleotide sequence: TGCAGTGTAGCGGACCAAGAGACCCAGTACTTC. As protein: CSVADQETQYF.

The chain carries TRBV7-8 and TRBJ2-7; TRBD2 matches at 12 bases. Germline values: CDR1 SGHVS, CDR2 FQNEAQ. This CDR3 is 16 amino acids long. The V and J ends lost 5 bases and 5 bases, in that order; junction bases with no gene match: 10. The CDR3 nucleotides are TGTGCCAGCAGCACCGTGACTAGCGGGAGTTACGACGAGCAGTACTTC. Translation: CASSTVTSGSYDEQYF.

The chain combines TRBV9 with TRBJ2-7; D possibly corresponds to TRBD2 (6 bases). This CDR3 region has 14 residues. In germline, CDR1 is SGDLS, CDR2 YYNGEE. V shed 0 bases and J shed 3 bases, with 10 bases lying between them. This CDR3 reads CASSVGAGNYEQYF. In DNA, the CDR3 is TGTGCCAGCAGCGTAGGGGCGGGAAACTACGAGCAGTACTTC.

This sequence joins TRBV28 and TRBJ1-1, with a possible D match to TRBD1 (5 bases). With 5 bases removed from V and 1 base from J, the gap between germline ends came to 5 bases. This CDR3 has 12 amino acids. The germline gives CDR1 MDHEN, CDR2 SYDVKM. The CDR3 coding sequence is TGTGCCAGCAGTAGGGGGAACACTGAAGCTTTCTTT. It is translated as CASSRGNTEAFF.

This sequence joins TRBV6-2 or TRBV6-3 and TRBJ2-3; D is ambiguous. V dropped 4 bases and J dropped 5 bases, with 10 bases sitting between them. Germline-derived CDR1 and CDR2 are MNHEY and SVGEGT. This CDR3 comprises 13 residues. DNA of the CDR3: TGTGCCAGCAGTTCCTATCGGGTAGATACGCAGTATTTT. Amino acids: CASSSYRVDTQYF.

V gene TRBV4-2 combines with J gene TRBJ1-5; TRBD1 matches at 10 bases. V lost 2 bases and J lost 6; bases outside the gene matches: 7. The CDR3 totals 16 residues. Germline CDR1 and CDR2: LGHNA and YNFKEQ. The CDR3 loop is CASSQPGTGELQPQHF. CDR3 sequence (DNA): TGTGCCAGCAGCCAACCTGGGACAGGGGAACTTCAGCCCCAGCATTTT.

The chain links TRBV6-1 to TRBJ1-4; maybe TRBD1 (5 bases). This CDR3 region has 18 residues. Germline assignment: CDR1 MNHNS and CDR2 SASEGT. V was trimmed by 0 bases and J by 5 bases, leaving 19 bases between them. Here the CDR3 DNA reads TGTGCCAGCAGTGAAGCGAGTTCAAGGGGTCTGGGGAATGAAAAACTGTTTTTT. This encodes CASSEASSRGLGNEKLFF.

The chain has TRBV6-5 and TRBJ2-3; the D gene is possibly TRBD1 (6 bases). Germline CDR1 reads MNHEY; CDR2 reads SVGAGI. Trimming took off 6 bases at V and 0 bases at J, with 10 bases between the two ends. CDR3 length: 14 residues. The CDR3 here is CASRTTGSTDTQYF. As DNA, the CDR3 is TGTGCCAGCAGGACAACAGGGAGCACAGATACGCAGTATTTT.

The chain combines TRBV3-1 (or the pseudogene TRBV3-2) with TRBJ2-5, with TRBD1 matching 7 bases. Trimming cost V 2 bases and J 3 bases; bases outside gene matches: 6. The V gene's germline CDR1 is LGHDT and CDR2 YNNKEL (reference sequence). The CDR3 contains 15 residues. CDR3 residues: CASSQLQGSKETQYF. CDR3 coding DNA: TGTGCCAGCAGCCAATTACAGGGGTCCAAAGAGACCCAGTACTTC.

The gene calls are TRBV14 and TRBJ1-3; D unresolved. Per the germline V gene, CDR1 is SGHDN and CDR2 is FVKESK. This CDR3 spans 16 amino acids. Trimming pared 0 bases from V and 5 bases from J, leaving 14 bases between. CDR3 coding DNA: TGTGCCAGCAGCCAAGAAGGAGCCGGGTTGCGAAACACCATATATTTT. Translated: CASSQEGAGLRNTIYF.